The T cell receptor beta chain under discussion was sequenced for a study of CD8+CD57+ T cells in acquired aplastic anemia. Across the study: Sorted CD4+ and CD8+ cells gave an average of around 3.1 ug of DNA. Findings of the study overall: Nearly 30 was the count of CD8+ CDR3 sequences that patients shared with controls.

Deletions cut 3 bases from V and 1 base from J, with 14 bases between. The CDR3 sequence is 16 residues long. Germline V gives CDR1 KGHDR, CDR2 SFDVKD. Both TCR beta VDJ combination and CDR3 sequence profiling were carried out. Genomic DNA was the template for this profiling. A single record per CDR3 protein comes from TCRdb applying MiXCR to the reads. Counted here are some 170,000 distinct CDR3 sequences, over 70% occurring once; the ten biggest clones make up around 45%. Concerning this clonotype itself: Its specificity is not known.

The authors sequenced patients whose flow cytometry had shown CD8+CD57+ cell expansion. The patients all had a severe acquired aplastic anemia diagnosis. Sequenced material: sorted CD4+, CD8+, or CD8+CD57+ T cells (not recorded which) from PBMCs. This TCR was recovered from a human donor with aplastic anemia. The rearrangement uses TRBV24-1 and TRBJ1-1, with a weak D call TRBD1 (5 bases). The chain's CDR3 is CATSDTRERRNTEAFF. The DNA of the CDR3 is TGTGCCACCAGTGATACCAGGGAAAGGAGGAACACTGAAGCTTTCTTT.